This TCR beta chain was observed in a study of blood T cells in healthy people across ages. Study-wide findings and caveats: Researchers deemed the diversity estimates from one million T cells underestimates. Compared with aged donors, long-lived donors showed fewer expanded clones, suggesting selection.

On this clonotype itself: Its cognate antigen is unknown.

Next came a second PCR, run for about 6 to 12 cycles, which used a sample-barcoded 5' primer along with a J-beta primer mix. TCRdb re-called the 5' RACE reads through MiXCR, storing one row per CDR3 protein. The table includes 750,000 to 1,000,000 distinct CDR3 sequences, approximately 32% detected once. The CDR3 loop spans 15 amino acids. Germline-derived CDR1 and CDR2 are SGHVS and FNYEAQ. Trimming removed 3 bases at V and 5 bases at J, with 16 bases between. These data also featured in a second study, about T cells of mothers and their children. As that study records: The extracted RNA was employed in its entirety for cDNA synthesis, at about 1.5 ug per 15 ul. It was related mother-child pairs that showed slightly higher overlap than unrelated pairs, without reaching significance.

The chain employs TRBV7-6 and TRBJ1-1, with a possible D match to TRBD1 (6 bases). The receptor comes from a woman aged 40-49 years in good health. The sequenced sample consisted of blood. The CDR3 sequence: CASSLARGLRTEAFF. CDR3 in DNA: TGTGCCAGCAGCTTGGCCCGGGGGCTGCGAACTGAAGCTTTCTTT. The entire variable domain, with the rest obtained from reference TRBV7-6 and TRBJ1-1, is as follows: GAGVSQSPRYKVTKRGQDVALRCDPISGHVSLYWYRQALGQGPEFLTYFNYEAQQDKSGLPNDRFSAERPEGSISTLTIQRTEQRDSAMYRCASSLARGLRTEAFFGQGTRLTVV.